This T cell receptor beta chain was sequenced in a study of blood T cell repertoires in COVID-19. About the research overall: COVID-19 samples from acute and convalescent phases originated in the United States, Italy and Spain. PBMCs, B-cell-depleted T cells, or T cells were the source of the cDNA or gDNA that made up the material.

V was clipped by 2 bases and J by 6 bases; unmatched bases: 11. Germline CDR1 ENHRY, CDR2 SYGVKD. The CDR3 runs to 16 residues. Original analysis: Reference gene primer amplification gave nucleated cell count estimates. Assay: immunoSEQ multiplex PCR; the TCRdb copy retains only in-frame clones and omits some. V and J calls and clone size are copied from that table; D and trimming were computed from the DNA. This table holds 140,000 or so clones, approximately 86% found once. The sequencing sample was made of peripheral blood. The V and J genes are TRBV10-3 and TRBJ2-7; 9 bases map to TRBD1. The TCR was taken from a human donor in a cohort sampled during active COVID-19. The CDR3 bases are TGTGCCATCAGTGAGATACCGGGACAGGGTCTATCCGAGCAGTACTTC. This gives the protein CAISEIPGQGLSEQYF.